The source of this TCR beta chain is a study of T cell responses to AZD1222 COVID-19 vaccine. Broader study findings: Most donors were white British and more were female, and clonal diversity was possibly underestimated. The study found vaccine-associated CD4 TCRs spanning spike, dominant at 160-218 and 743-854. The study sampled repertoires only after the peak T cell response. Variant regions that are unmutated are reportedly the target of nearly half of spike-specific TCRs.

Clones were sequenced by immunoSEQ multiplex PCR, and TCRdb holds only the in-frame ones, with some missing. The sample yields more than 100,000 clones, approximately 90% seen once. Trimming removed 9 bases from V and 4 bases from J; junction bases left unmatched: 10. CDR1 is PRHDT and CDR2 is FYEKMQ in the germline V gene (reference sequence). The CDR3 is made up of 14 amino acids. A note on this clone: Its antigen is undetermined.

This sample comprised peripheral blood, obtained on day 0 of AZD1222 vaccination. The chain recombines TRBV13 with TRBJ1-2, with 8 positions matching TRBD1. The TCR comes from an adult in good health. The CDR3 reads CASAGGQGSYGYTF. For the CDR3, the DNA is TGTGCCAGTGCCGGTGGACAGGGTTCCTATGGCTACACCTTC. Variable domain in full (rest from reference TRBV13 and TRBJ1-2): AAGVIQSPRHLIKEKRETATLKCYPIPRHDTVYWYQQGPGQDPQFLISFYEKMQSDKGSIPDRFSAQQFSDYHSELNMSSLELGDSALYFCASAGGQGSYGYTFGSGTRLTVV.